Included here is one T cell receptor beta chain sequence, with context. The repertoire was sequenced with immunoSEQ multiplex PCR; TCRdb's copy has only in-frame clones and lacks some. The sample includes over 40,000 clones, 92% of them seen just once. The sample is drawn from a study of blood T cell repertoires in COVID-19. Whole-study context: Spain, Italy and the United States supplied samples that represented acute and convalescent COVID-19.

The sequenced material came from peripheral blood. The receptor comes from a human donor in a cohort sampled during active COVID-19.

CDR3 DNA: TGTGCCAGCTCCCTTCCTCCGACCCAGTACTTC. This codes for CASSLPPTQYF. This sequence joins TRBV18 and TRBJ2-5; D unclear. This CDR3 comprises 11 residues. Germline V lookup: CDR1 KGHSH, CDR2 LQKENI. Deletions cut 6 bases from V and 7 bases from J, with 9 bases between.